The sequence of this TCR beta chain was determined in a study of cytomegalovirus exposure and HLA in healthy donors. Broader study findings: Earlier analysis looked at TCR beta V segments, and most were productive about 90% or about 30% of the time. With further analysis later on, most CMV-associated TCR beta chains appeared HLA-restricted. TCR beta chains numbering about 160 were designated cytomegalovirus-associated.

V gave up 3 bases and J gave up 1 base; unmatched junction bases: 6. The CDR3 covers 16 residues. Germline V CDR1 and CDR2: SGDLS, YYNGEE. With respect to this clone: Its antigen is undetermined.

It was with 60 Vbeta and 13 Jbeta primers that the PCR ran. Repertoires were generated with immunoSEQ multiplex PCR, while TCRdb's copy carries only in-frame clones and drops some. The sample lists 200,000 to 250,000 clones; about 70% were seen once. The chain employs TRBV9 and TRBJ2-5; TRBD2 matches at 10 bases. This TCR was recovered from a woman in her 30s in good health and CMV-seronegative. The specimen sequenced was PBMCs. DNA for the CDR3: TGTGCCAGCAGCGCCCTAGCGGGGGCGGTCCAAGAGACCCAGTACTTC. Translation: CASSALAGAVQETQYF.